The T cell receptor (beta chain) under discussion was sequenced for a study of spatial heterogeneity in lung cancer. About the study: Unique TCR and UMI combinations averaged more than ten appearances each in raw reads.

There are many counts of this clonotype. The V gene's germline CDR1 is SQVTM and CDR2 ANQGSEA. The CDR3 has 11 residues. V lost 5 bases and J 5 bases, leaving 9 bases between the germline ends. The time point: sample taken at primary tumor resection. Sequencing of whole RNA from tumor, nontumor lung or frozen PBMC involved no sorting. TCRdb used MiXCR to reprocess the 5' RACE reads, holding one entry per CDR3 protein. In the table there are tens of thousands of distinct CDR3 sequences, more than 10% of which are singletons. The input for sequencing was PBMCs, taken at surgery. The chain couples TRBV29-1 to TRBJ2-5; D is uncertain. The receptor was isolated from a male donor with early-stage non-small cell lung cancer. The CDR3 DNA sequence: TGCAGCGTTAACTTGGGGGAGACCCAGTACTTC. Protein product: CSVNLGETQYF.